Each of the 18 T cell receptor beta chains below was sequenced from the same sample in a study of shared clonotypes between healthy human individuals. Profiling relied on immunoSEQ multiplex PCR, and the TCRdb table lists in-frame clones only, not all of them. The sample holds roughly 760,000 clones; over 65% are singletons and the top ten take less than 2%. The sample comprised memory CD4+ T cells sorted from blood. Subset reported: CD45RA-negative fraction. These receptors came from a woman under 40 in good health.

The chain couples TRBV6-5 to TRBJ2-5, with D perhaps TRBD2 (5 bases). Per the germline V gene, CDR1 is MNHEY and CDR2 is SVGAGI. The CDR3 spans 15 residues. V was trimmed by 6 bases and J by 4 bases, leaving 18 bases between them. Written as DNA, the CDR3 is TGTGCCAGCAGCCCTAGGCCCGGACTCCTAGAGACCCAGTACTTC. Translation gives CASSPRPGLLETQYF.

The chain couples TRBV7-9 to TRBJ2-2; possibly TRBD2 for D (5 bases). Germline V gene sequence: CDR1 SEHNR, CDR2 FQNEAQ (reference sequence). The CDR3 covers 15 residues. Trimming removed 1 base from V and 5 bases from J, with 11 bases in between. Here the CDR3 reads CASSLVPGITGELFF. For the CDR3, the DNA is TGTGCCAGCAGCTTAGTACCCGGGATTACCGGGGAGCTGTTTTTT.

This clone was detected once. The V call is TRBV7-9, the J call TRBJ2-5; D is perhaps TRBD1 or TRBD2 (5 bases each). CDR1 and CDR2 (germline): SEHNR, FQNEAQ (reference sequence). V was shortened by 1 base and J by 4 bases, with 13 bases between the two germline ends. The CDR3 runs to 15 residues. The CDR3 region is CASSLEAGSGETQYF. The CDR3, as DNA: TGTGCCAGCAGCTTAGAGGCAGGGAGTGGAGAGACCCAGTACTTC.

At least ten counts were recorded for this clone. The chain carries TRBV4-2 and TRBJ2-3; 10 bases align to TRBD2. The CDR3 extends over 17 amino acids. Germline V gene lookup returns CDR1 LGHNA and CDR2 YNFKEQ. Trimming took 0 bases from V and 3 from J; bases not matched to a gene: 6. The CDR3 spells CASSQDLASGRTDTQYF. For the CDR3, the DNA is TGTGCCAGCAGCCAAGATCTGGCTAGCGGGAGAACAGATACGCAGTATTTT.

The chain has TRBV11-2 and TRBJ2-1; 13 nucleotides align to TRBD2. Germline CDR1 and CDR2: SGHAT and FQNNGV. This CDR3 is built from 15 residues. V lost 5 bases to trimming and J lost 10 bases; unmatched junction nucleotides: 8. CDR3 sequence: CASSLTGTSGIEQFF. CDR3 in DNA: TGTGCCAGCAGCCTTACCGGGACTAGCGGGATCGAGCAGTTCTTC. The entire variable domain, with the rest obtained from reference TRBV11-2 and TRBJ2-1, is as follows: EAGVAQSPRYKIIEKRQSVAFWCNPISGHATLYWYQQILGQGPKLLIQFQNNGVVDDSQLPKDRFSAERLKGVDSTLKIQPAKLEDSAVYLCASSLTGTSGIEQFFGPGTRLTVL.

This chain uses TRBV27 with TRBJ2-5; D might be TRBD2 (6 bases). V gave up 5 bases and J gave up 5 bases, with 18 bases separating them. Germline V lookup: CDR1 MNHEY, CDR2 SMNVEV (reference sequence). The CDR3 length is 15 residues. The CDR3 region is CASSPGLLSGETQYF. The DNA for the CDR3 is TGTGCCAGCAGTCCGGGACTTTTATCCGGGGAGACCCAGTACTTC.

This clone was picked up one time. CDR3 sequence (DNA): TGTGCCAGCAGTGGAGGGGGGTTCGGTGGCAATCAGCCCCAGCATTTT. Translating it yields CASSGGGFGGNQPQHF. V is TRBV2 and J is TRBJ1-5; the D gene is possibly TRBD1 (6 bases). This CDR3 has 16 residues. V lost 4 bases and J 2 bases, leaving 15 bases between the germline ends. Germline loops: CDR1 SNHLY, CDR2 FYNNEI. Using reference TRBV2 and TRBJ1-5 for the parts outside the CDR3, the full variable domain is EPEVTQTPSHQVTQMGQEVILRCVPISNHLYFYWYRQILGQKVEFLVSFYNNEISEKSEIFDDQFSVERPDGSNFTLKIRSTKLEDSAMYFCASSGGGFGGNQPQHFGDGTRLSIL.

Worth noting for this clone: Other nucleotide sequences in the sample specify the same CDR3. The gene calls are TRBV27 and TRBJ1-2, with 8 bases that match TRBD1. Per germline, CDR1 MNHEY and CDR2 SMNVEV (reference sequence). V dropped 8 bases and J dropped 0; count of bases not matched to a gene: 5. This CDR3 spans 14 amino acids. DNA of the CDR3: TGTGCCAGCTCCACAGGGGGAACTAACTATGGCTACACCTTC. Its protein product is CASSTGGTNYGYTF.

Ten or more counts support this clone. The chain recombines TRBV14 with TRBJ2-1; D unresolved. The CDR3 contains 16 residues. Trimming shortened V by 4 bases and J by 1 base, and 14 bases separated the two germline ends. Germline values: CDR1 SGHDN, CDR2 FVKESK. Here the CDR3 reads CASSPSWLRSYNEQFF. The DNA for the CDR3 is TGTGCCAGCAGCCCATCGTGGTTGAGATCCTACAATGAGCAGTTCTTC.

The chain employs TRBV15 and TRBJ2-5; D not certain. Germline V gives CDR1 LNHNV, CDR2 YYDKDF (reference sequence). The CDR3 contains 13 residues. V dropped 7 bases and J dropped 2 bases, with 11 bases sitting between them. This CDR3 reads CATKRRSQETQYF. The CDR3 nucleotides read TGTGCCACCAAGAGAAGAAGTCAAGAGACCCAGTACTTC.

J is TRBJ1-2 and V is TRBV4-2, with unresolved D. Trimming took off 3 bases at V and 2 bases at J, with 10 bases between the two ends. Germline lookup yields CDR1 LGHNA and CDR2 YNFKEQ. There are 14 residues in the CDR3. CDR3 bases: TGTGCCAGCAGCCACTTCCGGGAAAACTATGGCTACACCTTC. Translation gives CASSHFRENYGYTF.

This clone was counted once. V and J are TRBV9 and TRBJ2-2, with 7 bases identical to TRBD1. V lost 5 bases and J lost 3; bases outside the gene matches: 4. CDR1 SGDLS and CDR2 YYNGEE come from the germline V gene. CDR3 length: 14 amino acids. The CDR3 here is CASSLDRDTGELFF. CDR3 coding DNA: TGTGCCAGCAGTCTCGACAGGGACACCGGGGAGCTGTTTTTT. Combining the CDR3 with reference TRBV9 and TRBJ2-2 gives the whole variable domain DSGVTQTPKHLITATGQRVTLRCSPRSGDLSVYWYQQSLDQGLQFLIQYYNGEERAKGNILERFSAQQFPDLHSELNLSSLELGDSALYFCASSLDRDTGELFFGEGSRLTVL.

This clone occurred once. This sample also contains other DNA sequences that code for the same CDR3. V usage is TRBV7-2 and J usage is TRBJ1-4; D is uncertain. Germline V gene data show CDR1 as SGHTA and CDR2 as FQGNSA. The CDR3 covers 15 residues. The V gene lost 1 base and the J gene lost 0 bases, with 6 bases spanning the gap. CDR3 nucleotides: TGTGCCAGCAGCTTAGACTCCGCAACTAATGAAAAACTGTTTTTT. It codes for CASSLDSATNEKLFF.

The genes are TRBV28 and TRBJ1-1, with D unclear. The CDR3 is 13 amino acids. Trimming stripped 6 bases from V and 4 bases from J, with 12 bases between. Germline assignment: CDR1 MDHEN and CDR2 SYDVKM. The CDR3 sequence: CASRGGEGTEAFF. The CDR3 bases are TGTGCCAGCAGGGGCGGTGAGGGCACTGAAGCTTTCTTT.

The genes are TRBV29-1 and TRBJ2-1; possible D gene TRBD2, 5 bases. Germline loops: CDR1 SQVTM, CDR2 ANQGSEA. Trimming removed 5 bases from V and 0 bases from J, with 11 bases in between. CDR3 length: 14 amino acids. The CDR3 is CSVRDYLSYNEQFF. The CDR3 bases are TGCAGCGTTCGCGACTACCTCTCCTACAATGAGCAGTTCTTC.

This clone came up a few times. V usage is TRBV5-6 and J usage is TRBJ1-5, with TRBD1 matching 9 bases. Unmatched junction bases numbered 2, after V lost 0 bases and J lost 4 bases. The CDR3 sequence is 15 residues long. The germline V gene encodes CDR1 SGHDT and CDR2 YYEEEE. CDR3 region: CASSLGGTGNQPQHF. CDR3 nucleotide sequence: TGTGCCAGCAGCTTGGGAGGGACAGGGAATCAGCCCCAGCATTTT.

The chain couples TRBV5-8 to TRBJ1-2, with a possible D match to TRBD1 (5 bases). V shed 4 bases and J shed 2 bases, with 15 bases lying between them. The CDR3 covers 15 residues. In germline, CDR1 is SGHTS, CDR2 YDEGEE. The CDR3 reads CASSIKGTGNYGYTF. CDR3 bases: TGTGCCAGCAGCATAAAGGGGACTGGCAACTATGGCTACACCTTC.

This clone was seen more than once but under ten times. The chain links TRBV6-1 to TRBJ2-2, with 10 nucleotides matching TRBD2. Germline V gene data show CDR1 as MNHNS and CDR2 as SASEGT. The CDR3 has 16 amino acids. The V and J ends lost 2 bases and 4 bases, in that order; junction bases with no gene match: 4. CDR3 DNA: TGTGCCAGCAGTGAAACTAGCGGGGAACTCACCGGGGAGCTGTTTTTT. Protein product: CASSETSGELTGELFF.